One sample yielded the 30 T cell receptor beta chains listed below, sequenced in a study of blood T cell repertoires in COVID-19. Produced via immunoSEQ multiplex PCR; TCRdb's table is partial and in-frame only. The table has about 69,000 clones, 60% to 85% seen once. The sample taken for sequencing was peripheral blood. Receptors were obtained from a man in his fifties or sixties with acute or convalescent COVID-19.

The chain joins TRBV5-6 to TRBJ1-6; D is ambiguous. The ends were cut back, 2 bases at V and 6 bases at J, with 15 bases in the middle. CDR3 size: 16 residues. Germline assignment: CDR1 SGHDT and CDR2 YYEEEE. CDR3 sequence (DNA): TGTGCCAGCAGCTTTGGCCGTCTTGGTGTTAATTCACCCCTCCACTTT. As protein: CASSFGRLGVNSPLHF.

The V call is TRBV5-4, the J call TRBJ1-5; TRBD1 is a possible D gene (6 bases). Trimming left V 0 bases short and J 1 base short, with 11 bases between. Germline V lookup: CDR1 SGHNT, CDR2 YYREEE (reference sequence). CDR3 length: 16 amino acids. The CDR3 region has the DNA TGTGCCAGCAGCTTGGGGGGCAGGGGAAGCAATCAGCCCCAGCATTTT. Translated: CASSLGGRGSNQPQHF.

The genes are TRBV10-3 and TRBJ1-2; 12 bases line up with TRBD1. This CDR3 comprises 14 residues. Germline CDR1 reads ENHRY; CDR2 reads SYGVKD. V shed 6 bases, J shed 8 bases, and the junction held 7 bases outside the gene matches. The CDR3 reads CAISPGTGGIGYTF. CDR3 DNA sequence: TGTGCCATCAGCCCCGGGACAGGGGGCATCGGCTACACCTTC.

This clone was counted a single time. This chain uses TRBV27 with TRBJ1-6; perhaps TRBD1 as D (5 bases). The CDR3 has 15 amino acids. CDR1 and CDR2 from the germline V gene are MNHEY and SMNVEV (reference sequence). V dropped 2 bases and J dropped 13 bases, with 18 bases sitting between them. The CDR3 region is CASSLIRAADLPLHF. CDR3 nucleotides: TGTGCCAGCAGTTTAATCAGGGCAGCCGATCTCCCCCTCCACTTT.

This clone turned up a few times. The rearrangement joins TRBV7-2 to TRBJ1-2; D may be TRBD1 (6 bases). V was cut by 8 bases and J by 1 base, with 23 bases left in between. The CDR3 consists of 17 residues. Germline CDR1 is SGHTA and CDR2 is FQGNSA. Here the CDR3 reads CASRKHKEGGNNYGYTF. The CDR3 DNA reads as TGTGCCAGCCGAAAACACAAGGAGGGGGGGAATAACTATGGCTACACCTTC.

V gene TRBV24-1 combines with J gene TRBJ1-2; the D gene is possibly TRBD1 (5 bases). Trimming shortened V by 4 bases and J by 2 bases, and 10 bases separated the two germline ends. The V gene's germline CDR1 is KGHDR and CDR2 SFDVKD. This CDR3 contains 14 residues. DNA for the CDR3: TGTGCCACCAGTGAAGCAGGGTACAACTATGGCTACACCTTC. It specifies CATSEAGYNYGYTF.

The CDR3: CASSPAESSYNEQFF. CDR3 DNA sequence: TGTGCCAGCAGCCCAGCGGAGAGCTCCTACAATGAGCAGTTCTTC. The rearrangement joins TRBV3-1 (or the pseudogene TRBV3-2) to TRBJ2-1, with D perhaps matching TRBD2 (5 bases). With 4 bases removed from V and 0 bases from J, the gap between germline ends came to 10 bases. The germline V gene has CDR1 LGHDT and CDR2 YNNKEL (reference sequence). The CDR3 has 15 residues.

The genes are TRBV4-2 and TRBJ2-5; 13 bases line up with TRBD2. The CDR3 covers 16 residues. Looked up from germline, CDR1 is LGHNA and CDR2 is YNFKEQ. The trim removed 5 bases at V and 5 bases at J, leaving 8 bases unmatched. The CDR3 DNA reads as TGTGCCAGCAGCACAACTAGCGGGGGGGCCGCGGAGACCCAGTACTTC. It is translated as CASSTTSGGAAETQYF.

The gene calls are TRBV6-6 and TRBJ1-1; 9 bases are shared with TRBD1. The CDR3 runs to 13 residues. Trimming at V came to 6 bases and at J to 10 bases, leaving 9 bases not matched to a gene. Germline V gene data show CDR1 as MNHNY and CDR2 as SVGAGI (reference sequence). The CDR3 reads CASSSDRGTGAFF. CDR3 nucleotide sequence: TGTGCCAGCAGCTCCGACAGGGGGACGGGAGCTTTCTTT.

The chain is built from TRBV18 and TRBJ2-5; TRBD2 matches at 8 bases. The germline gives CDR1 KGHSH, CDR2 LQKENI. With V trimmed by 2 bases and J by 5 bases, 7 bases remained unmatched. The CDR3 consists of 15 residues. CDR3 sequence (DNA): TGTGCCAGCTCACCAGGCCGGGGGGGCTCTGAGACCCAGTACTTC. Translation gives CASSPGRGGSETQYF.

J is TRBJ1-4 and V is TRBV25-1, with TRBD1 matching over 9 bases. V dropped 1 base and J dropped 9; count of bases not matched to a gene: 3. CDR3 length: 14 residues. CDR1 and CDR2 (germline): MGHDK, SYGVNS. The CDR3 reads CASSESGTGKKLFF. The CDR3 nucleotides read TGTGCCAGCAGTGAATCTGGGACAGGGAAAAAACTGTTTTTT.

The CDR3 is CASRWAGADNEQFF. CDR3 in DNA: TGTGCCAGCAGATGGGCGGGGGCGGACAATGAGCAGTTCTTC. V usage is TRBV6-6 and J usage is TRBJ2-1; tentatively, D is TRBD2 (7 bases). The CDR3 contains 14 residues. Looked up from germline, CDR1 is MNHNY and CDR2 is SVGAGI (reference sequence). V lost 6 bases to trimming and J lost 5 bases, with 14 bases between them.

This chain joins TRBV11-2 and TRBJ2-5; perhaps TRBD2 as D (5 bases). V lost 2 bases to trimming and J lost 4 bases, with 11 bases between them. Germline V gene lookup returns CDR1 SGHAT and CDR2 FQNNGV. The length of the CDR3 is 14 residues. CDR3 loop: CASSLFGGRETQYF. The CDR3 DNA is TGTGCCAGCAGCTTATTCGGTGGGAGAGAGACCCAGTACTTC. Filled out from reference TRBV11-2 and TRBJ2-5, the complete variable domain reads EAGVAQSPRYKIIEKRQSVAFWCNPISGHATLYWYQQILGQGPKLLIQFQNNGVVDDSQLPKDRFSAERLKGVDSTLKIQPAKLEDSAVYLCASSLFGGRETQYFGPGTRLLVL.

The J gene is TRBJ1-2, the V gene TRBV7-2, with 7 bases identical to TRBD1. Trimming at V came to 2 bases and at J to 4 bases, leaving 4 bases not matched to a gene. Germline V gene lookup returns CDR1 SGHTA and CDR2 FQGNSA. This CDR3 is 14 amino acids long. In DNA form, the CDR3 reads TGTGCCAGCAGCTTATCGCCAGGGGGCTATGGCTACACCTTC. Translated, it gives CASSLSPGGYGYTF.

The DNA for the CDR3 is TGCGCCAGCAGCGGGGGGACGGCGAACACTGAAGCTTTCTTT. It is translated as CASSGGTANTEAFF. The chain combines TRBV5-1 with TRBJ1-1; maybe TRBD1 (5 bases). V lost 4 bases, J lost 1 base, and 11 bases lay in between. The CDR3 contains 14 residues. Per the germline V gene, CDR1 is SGHRS and CDR2 is YFSETQ.

CDR3 DNA sequence: TGTGCCAGCAGCCACCGGGACACCTCGGACGAGCAGTACTTC. It translates to CASSHRDTSDEQYF. The V and J genes are TRBV5-4 and TRBJ2-7, with a weak D call TRBD1 (6 bases). This CDR3 is built from 14 residues. V gave up 4 bases and J gave up 5 bases, with 16 bases separating them. Germline V gene data show CDR1 as SGHNT and CDR2 as YYREEE (reference sequence).

The rearrangement links TRBV7-2 to TRBJ2-1; the D gene is possibly TRBD2 (6 bases). V gave up 5 bases and J gave up 6 bases, with 23 bases separating them. CDR1 is SGHTA and CDR2 is FQGNSA in the germline V gene. This CDR3 is 17 amino acids long. The CDR3 DNA is TGTGCCAGCAGCGCTCAAAGGAGGGTTTTCGTCTCCAATGAGCAGTTCTTC. It codes for CASSAQRRVFVSNEQFF.

The V and J genes are TRBV5-1 and TRBJ2-6; unclear D gene. Trimming took 1 base from V and 2 from J, leaving 7 bases between them. Looked up from germline, CDR1 is SGHRS and CDR2 is YFSETQ. CDR3 length: 15 residues. This CDR3 is CASSLSSPGANVLTF. DNA for the CDR3: TGCGCCAGCAGCTTGTCATCCCCTGGGGCCAACGTCCTGACTTTC.

This chain connects TRBV5-1 to TRBJ2-3, with D perhaps matching TRBD1 (5 bases). From germline, CDR1 is SGHRS and CDR2 YFSETQ. V was shortened by 0 bases and J by 12 bases, with 14 bases between the two germline ends. The CDR3 length is 13 residues. CDR3 nucleotides: TGCGCCAGCAGCTTGGTGGGGCAAAGTAAACAGTATTTT. Residues: CASSLVGQSKQYF.

This clone was recorded only once. This chain uses TRBV4-2 with TRBJ1-5; tentatively, D is TRBD1 (5 bases). Germline CDR1 is LGHNA and CDR2 is YNFKEQ. V lost 4 bases to trimming and J lost 7 bases, with 17 bases between them. The CDR3 extends over 15 amino acids. The CDR3 bases are TGTGCCAGCAGCCCGCCGGGGGGTGAGAAGCAGCCCCAGCATTTT. This translates into CASSPPGGEKQPQHF.

The rearrangement links TRBV6-5 to TRBJ1-2, with D perhaps matching TRBD1 (5 bases). This CDR3 is 12 amino acids long. The germline V gene has CDR1 MNHEY and CDR2 SVGAGI. V gave up 7 bases and J gave up 8 bases, with 14 bases separating them. The CDR3 DNA follows: TGTGCCAGCACCGGGACGGCGGGGGGCTACACCTTC. The encoded protein is CASTGTAGGYTF.

The CDR3 DNA sequence: TGTGCCAGCAGCTTCAGGGGTCAGCCCCAGCATTTT. Its translation: CASSFRGQPQHF. V and J are TRBV5-8 and TRBJ1-5, with D possibly being TRBD1 (6 bases). Trimming removed 2 bases from V and 6 bases from J, with 6 bases in between. Germline loops: CDR1 SGHTS, CDR2 YDEGEE. The CDR3 length is 12 residues.

The chain has TRBV9 and TRBJ2-5; 13 bases match TRBD2. This CDR3 spans 18 amino acids. The V segment lost 3 bases and the J segment 4 bases; nucleotides outside the gene matches: 12. Germline V gene lookup returns CDR1 SGDLS and CDR2 YYNGEE. CDR3 in amino acids: CASSAITPGLAGLETQYF. CDR3 sequence (DNA): TGTGCCAGCAGCGCGATTACCCCGGGACTAGCGGGGCTAGAGACCCAGTACTTC.

This clone was picked up one time. This chain uses TRBV6-6 with TRBJ1-2, with TRBD1 matching 9 bases. V was pared by 1 base and J by 4 bases, with 4 bases of the junction left unmatched. Germline V gene sequence: CDR1 MNHNY, CDR2 SVGAGI (reference sequence). CDR3 size: 15 residues. The CDR3: CASSYFRQGGYGYTF. CDR3 nucleotide sequence: TGTGCCAGCAGTTACTTCCGACAGGGGGGCTATGGCTACACCTTC.

J is TRBJ1-1 and V is TRBV11-2; 7 bases align to TRBD1. Germline V gene data show CDR1 as SGHAT and CDR2 as FQNNGV. With V trimmed by 6 bases and J by 1 base, 8 bases remained unmatched. The CDR3 runs to 15 residues. The CDR3 here is CASRRQGGTNTEAFF. The CDR3 DNA follows: TGTGCCAGCAGGCGACAGGGCGGGACGAACACTGAAGCTTTCTTT.

The chain uses TRBV7-2 and TRBJ2-1; the match to TRBD2 covers 9 bases. This CDR3 contains 14 residues. Germline CDR1 and CDR2: SGHTA and FQGNSA. V lost 6 bases and J lost 4; bases outside the gene matches: 4. The CDR3: CASRPGLAYNEQFF. In DNA form, the CDR3 reads TGTGCCAGCAGACCGGGACTAGCATACAATGAGCAGTTCTTC.

The chain uses TRBV29-1 and TRBJ2-7, with D possibly TRBD1 on 6 matching bases. Trimming pared 4 bases from V and 0 bases from J, leaving 19 bases between. Germline V gives CDR1 SQVTM, CDR2 ANQGSEA. The CDR3 consists of 16 residues. In DNA, the CDR3 is TGCAGCGTTGTGGGTTACAGGGCTGGGAACTCCTACGAGCAGTACTTC. It encodes CSVVGYRAGNSYEQYF.

This clone came up once. The V gene is TRBV6-5, the J gene TRBJ2-5, with 9 bases that match TRBD2. V lost 0 bases to trimming and J lost 3 bases; unmatched junction nucleotides: 2. The CDR3 runs to 15 residues. Germline CDR1 MNHEY, CDR2 SVGAGI. CDR3 coding DNA: TGTGCCAGCAGTTACTCGAGCGGGGGGAAAGAGACCCAGTACTTC. It yields the protein CASSYSSGGKETQYF.

This chain joins TRBV5-4 and TRBJ1-2, with D possibly matching TRBD1 (5 bases). The CDR3 is 15 residues long. CDR1 and CDR2 (germline): SGHNT, YYREEE (reference sequence). V was cut by 4 bases and J by 3 bases, with 16 bases left in between. CDR3: CASSPNPGDYYGYTF. The CDR3 bases are TGTGCCAGCAGCCCCAACCCTGGGGACTACTATGGCTACACCTTC. The whole variable domain, filled in from reference TRBV5-4 and TRBJ1-2, reads ETGVTQSPTHLIKTRGQQVTLRCSSQSGHNTVSWYQQALGQGPQFIFQYYREEENGRGNFPPRFSGLQFPNYSSELNVNALELDDSALYLCASSPNPGDYYGYTFGSGTRLTVV.

V gene TRBV7-2 combines with J gene TRBJ1-1; maybe TRBD1 (5 bases). Per germline, CDR1 SGHTA and CDR2 FQGNSA. V was trimmed by 2 bases and J by 3 bases, leaving 13 bases between them. The CDR3 is 15 amino acids. The CDR3 region has the DNA TGTGCCAGCAGCTTAAATCAAGGGGACTACACTGAAGCTTTCTTT. It codes for CASSLNQGDYTEAFF.